This entry features one T cell receptor beta chain sequence. The data stem from a study of blood T cell repertoires in COVID-19. Study-wide context: Spain, Italy and the United States supplied samples that represented acute and convalescent COVID-19. The cDNA or gDNA used as material had been derived from T cells, B-cell-depleted T cells, or PBMCs.

Per the original data handling: From reference gene primer amplification, estimates of nucleated cell counts were derived. The data were produced by immunoSEQ multiplex PCR, yet TCRdb's version contains in-frame clones alone and is incomplete. V, J and clone size are taken as reported in that table, and D and trimming were inferred from the DNA itself. The sample includes 250,000 to 400,000 clones, 80% to 90% of them seen just once. The receptor was isolated from a woman in her 30s who had recovered from COVID-19. Material: PBMCs or T cells enriched from blood (not recorded which).

The CDR3 loop is CATGRGYEQYF. CDR3 bases: TGTGCCACTGGAAGGGGCTACGAGCAGTACTTC. This chain connects TRBV25-1 to TRBJ2-7, with a weak D call TRBD1 (5 bases). CDR3 length equals 11 residues. Germline lookup yields CDR1 MGHDK and CDR2 SYGVNS. Trimming shortened V by 10 bases and J by 3 bases, and 10 bases separated the two germline ends.